The clone carrying this T cell receptor beta chain was seen at least ten times. The record originates from a study of T cells in Graves' hyperthyroidism and ophthalmopathy. TCR beta CDR3 regions were amplified from RNA. HTBI primers were the set used in a first-round RT-PCR of the TCR CDR3. Using its own MiXCR run on the multiplex PCR reads, TCRdb lists one record per CDR3 protein. The sample has about 590,000 distinct CDR3 sequences, less than 20% seen once. This CDR3 has 16 residues. The V and J ends lost 1 base and 4 bases, in that order; junction bases with no gene match: 5. Per germline, CDR1 SEHNR and CDR2 FQNEAQ (reference sequence).

This clonotype was sampled from a woman aged 25 to 45 with Graves' hyperthyroidism. The chain combines TRBV7-9 with TRBJ2-3; TRBD2 matches at 10 bases. Sequencing input: blood. The chain's CDR3 is CASSLGSSGSADTQYF. The CDR3 DNA reads TGTGCCAGCAGCTTAGGTTCTAGCGGGAGCGCAGATACGCAGTATTTT.